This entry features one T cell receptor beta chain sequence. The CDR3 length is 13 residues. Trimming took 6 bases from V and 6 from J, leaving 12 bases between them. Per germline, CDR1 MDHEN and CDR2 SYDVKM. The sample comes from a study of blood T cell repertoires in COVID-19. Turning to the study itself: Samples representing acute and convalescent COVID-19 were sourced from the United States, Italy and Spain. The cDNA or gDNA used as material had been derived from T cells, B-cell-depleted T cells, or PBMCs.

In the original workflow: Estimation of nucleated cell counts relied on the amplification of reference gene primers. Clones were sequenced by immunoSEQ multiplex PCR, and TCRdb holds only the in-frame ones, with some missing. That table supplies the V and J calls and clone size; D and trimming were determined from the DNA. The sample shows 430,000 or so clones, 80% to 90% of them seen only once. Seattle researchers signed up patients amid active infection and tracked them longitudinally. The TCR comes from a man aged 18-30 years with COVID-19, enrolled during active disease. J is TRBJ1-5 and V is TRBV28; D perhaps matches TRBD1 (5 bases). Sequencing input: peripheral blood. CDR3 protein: CASRTVSAQPQHF. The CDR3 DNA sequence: TGTGCCAGCAGGACAGTTTCAGCTCAGCCCCAGCATTTT.